A single sample gave rise to the 26 T cell receptor beta chains below, sequenced in a study of shared clonotypes between healthy human individuals. Here immunoSEQ multiplex PCR was the method, and the copy in TCRdb shows in-frame clones only, minus some. This table has about 1,500,000 clones, approximately 96% appearing once. Specimen: naive CD4+ T cells sorted from blood. Subset noted: CD45RA+ positively selected. Receptors were obtained from a man between 25 and 39 years old in good health.

About this clone: Other DNA sequences from this sample encode an identical CDR3 as well. The chain is built from TRBV5-1 and TRBJ1-5; D is uncertain. The CDR3 consists of 13 residues. The germline CDR1 and CDR2 sequences are SGHRS and YFSETQ. Deletions cut 2 bases from V and 1 base from J, with 4 bases between. This chain's CDR3 is CASSLDSNQPQHF. CDR3 DNA: TGCGCCAGCAGCTTAGACAGCAATCAGCCCCAGCATTTT.

CDR3 nucleotide sequence: TGTGCCAGCAGCGTAGGGGCGGGATCTGTGGGCGAGCAGTACTTC. Encoded protein: CASSVGAGSVGEQYF. This chain joins TRBV9 and TRBJ2-7, with D possibly TRBD2 on 6 matching bases. Deletions cut 0 bases from V and 6 bases from J, with 16 bases between. The CDR3 is 15 residues long. Germline loops: CDR1 SGDLS, CDR2 YYNGEE.

The V and J genes are TRBV27 and TRBJ2-3; 11 bases line up with TRBD2. This CDR3 region has 15 residues. CDR1 MNHEY and CDR2 SMNVEV come from the germline V gene (reference sequence). V shed 2 bases, J shed 5 bases, and the junction held 3 bases outside the gene matches. The CDR3 is CASSLPGLAVDTQYF. As DNA, the CDR3 is TGTGCCAGCAGTTTACCGGGACTAGCGGTAGATACGCAGTATTTT.

The J gene is TRBJ2-5, the V gene TRBV11-3; D possibly corresponds to TRBD2 (5 bases). The CDR3 consists of 13 residues. Looked up from germline, CDR1 is SGHNT and CDR2 is YENEEA. V lost 1 base and J lost 4, with 7 bases in between. CDR3 sequence: CASSLGGLETQYF. The CDR3 DNA follows: TGTGCCAGCAGCTTAGGAGGGTTAGAGACCCAGTACTTC.

This clone was observed a single time. This sequence joins TRBV5-4 and TRBJ2-3; D uncertain. The CDR3 is 14 residues long. In germline, CDR1 is SGHNT, CDR2 YYREEE (reference sequence). Between the trimmed V and J ends, which lost 1 base and 2 bases, there was a span of 8 bases. CDR3 loop: CASSLPGSTDTQYF. The CDR3 coding sequence is TGTGCCAGCAGCTTGCCCGGGTCCACAGATACGCAGTATTTT.

The chain has TRBV7-9 and TRBJ2-3; weak D call: TRBD2 (6 bases). The germline V gene encodes CDR1 SEHNR and CDR2 FQNEAQ (reference sequence). This CDR3 comprises 18 residues. The V end was cut by 5 bases, the J end by 3 bases, with 24 bases between. CDR3 sequence reads: CASSHSLRGSGPTDTQYF. The CDR3 DNA reads as TGTGCCAGCAGCCACTCTTTGCGGGGCTCAGGCCCTACAGATACGCAGTATTTT.

The chain combines TRBV7-9 with TRBJ1-1; D gene unclear. The CDR3 covers 13 residues. Germline values: CDR1 SEHNR, CDR2 FQNEAQ (reference sequence). The germline V and J ends were trimmed by 1 base and 6 bases, with 9 bases remaining between them. This CDR3 reads CASSLDLNAEAFF. CDR3 coding DNA: TGTGCCAGCAGCTTAGACTTAAACGCTGAAGCTTTCTTT. The variable domain in full, with the rest retrieved from reference TRBV7-9 and TRBJ1-1, is DTGVSQNPRHKITKRGQNVTFRCDPISEHNRLYWYRQTLGQGPEFLTYFQNEAQLEKSRLLSDRFSAERPKGSFSTLEIQRTEQGDSAMYLCASSLDLNAEAFFGQGTRLTVV.

Of note for this clone: Other DNA sequences within the sample encode an identical CDR3. The chain recombines TRBV18 with TRBJ1-1; TRBD1 matches 7 bases. Trimming cost V 3 bases and J 0 bases; bases outside gene matches: 4. This CDR3 has 15 residues. Germline loops: CDR1 KGHSH, CDR2 LQKENI. The CDR3 region has the DNA TGTGCCAGCTCACCCCGGACAGGAATGAACACTGAAGCTTTCTTT. Protein product: CASSPRTGMNTEAFF.

Worth noting for this clone: Other DNA sequences of this sample code for an identical CDR3. The chain has TRBV7-9 and TRBJ2-1, with D unclear. The CDR3 totals 13 residues. V lost 1 base and J lost 1, with 2 bases in between. CDR1 and CDR2 (germline): SEHNR, FQNEAQ (reference sequence). The CDR3 DNA follows: TGTGCCAGCAGCTTAGTGTCCTACAATGAGCAGTTCTTC. Protein product: CASSLVSYNEQFF. Full variable domain (remainder filled in from reference TRBV7-9 and TRBJ2-1): DTGVSQNPRHKITKRGQNVTFRCDPISEHNRLYWYRQTLGQGPEFLTYFQNEAQLEKSRLLSDRFSAERPKGSFSTLEIQRTEQGDSAMYLCASSLVSYNEQFFGPGTRLTVL.

The chain has TRBV28 and TRBJ2-7; 8 nucleotides match TRBD2. J gave up 1 base and V 5 bases, and 10 bases lay outside the gene matches. CDR3 length: 16 residues. Per germline, CDR1 MDHEN and CDR2 SYDVKM. The CDR3: CASSPAGGRISYEQYF. The CDR3 nucleotides read TGTGCCAGCAGTCCCGCGGGGGGCAGGATATCCTACGAGCAGTACTTC.

The chain joins TRBV28 to TRBJ2-5; D is undetermined. This CDR3 has 12 amino acids. Germline lookup yields CDR1 MDHEN and CDR2 SYDVKM. The germline V and J ends were trimmed by 3 bases and 7 bases, with 9 bases remaining between them. The CDR3 DNA is TGTGCCAGCAGTTTGAGACCGGGGACCCAGTACTTC. Residues: CASSLRPGTQYF.

This rearrangement joins TRBV5-1 to TRBJ2-2, with 9 positions matching TRBD2. The CDR3 spans 18 residues. Germline V CDR1 and CDR2: SGHRS, YFSETQ. V was clipped by 0 bases and J by 6 bases; unmatched bases: 12. The CDR3 reads CASSLEGAAGGPSGELFF. Here the CDR3 DNA reads TGCGCCAGCAGCTTGGAGGGTGCGGCGGGAGGGCCATCCGGGGAGCTGTTTTTT.

CDR3 nucleotide sequence: TGTGCCAGCAGCGTAGGATTCCGGTCCCCAGATACGCAGTATTTT. Encoded protein: CASSVGFRSPDTQYF. The J gene is TRBJ2-3, the V gene TRBV9, with D unresolved. Germline values: CDR1 SGDLS, CDR2 YYNGEE. Between the trimmed V and J ends, which lost 0 bases and 4 bases, there was a span of 12 bases. The CDR3 covers 15 residues.

The chain carries TRBV15 and TRBJ2-7; TRBD1 or TRBD2 may be the D gene (5 bases each). The CDR3 totals 14 residues. V was trimmed by 6 bases and J by 2 bases, leaving 14 bases between them. Looked up from germline, CDR1 is LNHNV and CDR2 is YYDKDF (reference sequence). The CDR3 DNA reads TGTGCCACCAGTTCTTTTCGGGGCGCCTACGAGCAGTACTTC. Protein: CATSSFRGAYEQYF.

J is TRBJ1-4 and V is TRBV28, with D hard to call. The V and J ends lost 7 bases and 7 bases respectively, with 13 bases between them. There are 13 residues in the CDR3. Per the germline V gene, CDR1 is MDHEN and CDR2 is SYDVKM. CDR3 loop: CASNSNLGEKLFF. The CDR3 DNA is TGTGCCAGCAATAGCAATTTAGGTGAAAAACTGTTTTTT.

This chain joins TRBV15 and TRBJ1-5; the D gene is possibly TRBD1 (5 bases). CDR3 length: 15 amino acids. Trimming pared 5 bases from V and 8 bases from J, leaving 19 bases between. Looked up from germline, CDR1 is LNHNV and CDR2 is YYDKDF (reference sequence). CDR3 bases: TGTGCCACCAGCCGAGGGGCCGGCTCGGGGGAGCCCCAGCATTTT. This encodes CATSRGAGSGEPQHF. The full variable domain, completed using reference TRBV15 and TRBJ1-5, is DAMVIQNPRYQVTQFGKPVTLSCSQTLNHNVMYWYQQKSSQAPKLLFHYYDKDFNNEADTPDNFQSRRPNTSFCFLDIRSPGLGDTAMYLCATSRGAGSGEPQHFGDGTRLSIL.

The chain joins TRBV28 to TRBJ2-7; D gene ambiguous. This CDR3 region has 12 residues. CDR1 and CDR2 (germline): MDHEN, SYDVKM. Trimming pared 6 bases from V and 3 bases from J, leaving 9 bases between. The CDR3 reads CASRPTSYEQYF. CDR3 sequence (DNA): TGTGCCAGCAGACCAACAAGCTACGAGCAGTACTTC.

The V and J genes are TRBV7-2 and TRBJ1-4; D possibly corresponds to TRBD1 (5 bases). The CDR3 has 15 amino acids. V was shortened by 4 bases and J by 5 bases, with 14 bases between the two germline ends. Germline CDR1 reads SGHTA; CDR2 reads FQGNSA. The CDR3 spells CASSSPGIGNEKLFF. CDR3 bases: TGTGCCAGCAGCTCGCCAGGGATTGGAAATGAAAAACTGTTTTTT.

The chain carries TRBV7-6 and TRBJ2-7; D gene unclear. V was shortened by 2 bases and J by 6 bases, with 11 bases between the two germline ends. Per germline, CDR1 SGHVS and CDR2 FNYEAQ. The CDR3 runs to 13 residues. The CDR3 DNA reads as TGTGCCAGCAGCTTATTTGTTGCTAGCGAGCAGTACTTC. Amino acids: CASSLFVASEQYF.

Regarding this clone: Other DNA sequences in the sample encode the same CDR3. J is TRBJ2-5 and V is TRBV7-2, with D uncertain. The germline CDR1 and CDR2 sequences are SGHTA and FQGNSA. CDR3 size: 13 residues. The germline V and J ends were trimmed by 1 base and 2 bases, with 5 bases remaining between them. CDR3 sequence: CASSLVGQETQYF. The CDR3 DNA reads TGTGCCAGCAGCTTAGTGGGGCAAGAGACCCAGTACTTC.

The V call is TRBV4-2, the J call TRBJ1-1; possibly TRBD1 for D (6 bases). The CDR3 length is 13 residues. Germline CDR1 LGHNA, CDR2 YNFKEQ. Between the trimmed V and J ends, which lost 4 bases and 4 bases, there was a span of 10 bases. This chain's CDR3 is CASSRTRGTEAFF. CDR3 sequence (DNA): TGTGCCAGCAGCCGGACCAGGGGCACTGAAGCTTTCTTT.

In the case of this clone: Other DNA sequences in the same sample also yield this CDR3. The genes are TRBV28 and TRBJ2-7; 12 nucleotides match TRBD1. J lost 4 bases, V lost 6 bases, and 4 bases had no gene match. Germline values: CDR1 MDHEN, CDR2 SYDVKM. The CDR3 totals 14 residues. CDR3 nucleotides: TGTGCCAGCAGCCGGGACAGGGGGCGTTACGAGCAGTACTTC. Translating gives CASSRDRGRYEQYF.

The V call is TRBV6-6, the J call TRBJ2-7; 9 bases map to TRBD2. Unmatched junction bases numbered 8, after V lost 5 bases and J lost 6 bases. Germline assignment: CDR1 MNHNY and CDR2 SVGAGI (reference sequence). CDR3 length: 14 amino acids. CDR3: CASSTLAGAGEQYF. The CDR3 DNA reads as TGTGCCAGCAGTACCTTAGCGGGAGCCGGCGAGCAGTACTTC.

A remark on this clone: Additional DNA sequences in this sample encode the identical CDR3. The chain is built from TRBV9 and TRBJ2-1; 13 bases align to TRBD2. Germline V CDR1 and CDR2: SGDLS, YYNGEE. The J segment lost 3 bases and the V segment lost 4 bases, leaving 10 bases of the junction unmatched. The CDR3 is made up of 18 amino acids. The CDR3 sequence is CASSIGLAGEGGYNEQFF. DNA for the CDR3: TGTGCCAGCAGCATCGGACTAGCGGGAGAAGGCGGCTACAATGAGCAGTTCTTC.

The gene calls are TRBV6-6 and TRBJ2-7; TRBD1 aligns across 7 bases. This CDR3 has 13 amino acids. Germline V gene data show CDR1 as MNHNY and CDR2 as SVGAGI (reference sequence). J gave up 5 bases and V 2 bases, and 3 bases lay outside the gene matches. This CDR3 reads CASSYDRAHEQYF. In DNA form, the CDR3 reads TGTGCCAGCAGTTACGACAGGGCCCACGAGCAGTACTTC.

This chain links TRBV29-1 with TRBJ2-7; D call uncertain. Germline assignment: CDR1 SQVTM and CDR2 ANQGSEA. With 2 bases removed from V and 2 bases from J, the gap between germline ends came to 4 bases. This CDR3 spans 11 amino acids. CDR3 sequence reads: CSVEFTYEQYF. The CDR3 DNA reads as TGCAGCGTTGAATTCACCTACGAGCAGTACTTC.